The T cell receptor (beta chain) under discussion was sequenced for a study of T cells after yellow fever vaccination. For the study at large: Preparation of fractions with low cell numbers was performed using SMART-Seq v4 Ultra Low Input. Study observations and caveats: By day 5 rather than day 15, the secondary response had peaked, though it was weaker.

Worth noting for this clonotype: Its antigen is still unknown.

V was pared by 6 bases and J by 2 bases, with 17 bases between. The CDR3 covers 15 residues. Germline CDR1 is MNHNS and CDR2 is SASEGT. TCRdb used MiXCR to reprocess the 5' RACE reads, holding one entry per CDR3 protein. The profile shows 200,000 to 300,000 distinct CDR3 sequences, under 15% of them singletons. The input for sequencing was CD4+ T cells sorted from PBMCs, taken 45 days after the yellow fever booster vaccination. The receptor was isolated from a man in his thirties or forties who received the YFV17D yellow fever vaccine. The chain links TRBV6-1 to TRBJ2-7, with D perhaps TRBD1 or TRBD2 (6 bases each). The CDR3 DNA sequence: TGTGCCAGCAGCCGTTGGAAAGGGGGGCCCTACGAGCAGTACTTC. Translation gives CASSRWKGGPYEQYF.